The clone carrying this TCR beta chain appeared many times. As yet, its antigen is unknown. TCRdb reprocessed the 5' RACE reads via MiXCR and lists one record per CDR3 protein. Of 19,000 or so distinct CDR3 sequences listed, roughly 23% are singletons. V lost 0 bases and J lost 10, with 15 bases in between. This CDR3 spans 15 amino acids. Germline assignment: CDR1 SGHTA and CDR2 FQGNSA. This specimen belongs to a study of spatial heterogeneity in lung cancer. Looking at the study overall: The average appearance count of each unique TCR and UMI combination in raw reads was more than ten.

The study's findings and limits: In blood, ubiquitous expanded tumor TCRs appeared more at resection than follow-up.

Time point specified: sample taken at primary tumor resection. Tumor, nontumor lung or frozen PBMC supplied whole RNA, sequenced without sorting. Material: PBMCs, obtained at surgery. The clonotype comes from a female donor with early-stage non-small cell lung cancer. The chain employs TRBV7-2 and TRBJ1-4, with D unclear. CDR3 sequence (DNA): TGTGCCAGCAGCTTAGCGCTAACGAAGGGAGGAAAACTGTTTTTT. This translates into CASSLALTKGGKLFF.